The 32 T cell receptor beta chains in this list originate from one sample, sequenced in a study of technical replicates of blood from several donors. The protocol was immunoSEQ multiplex PCR, while the TCRdb copy is restricted to in-frame clones and leaves out a portion. The sample shows approximately 59,000 clones, about 86% of them seen only once. The sequenced sample consisted of PBMCs. These receptors all stem from a human donor in good health. Some clones in this sample may be carry-over from other donors' samples.

The chain employs TRBV9 and TRBJ2-7, with TRBD1 matching 7 bases. The germline gives CDR1 SGDLS, CDR2 YYNGEE. The length of the CDR3 is 15 residues. J was trimmed by 1 base and V by 0 bases; bases with no gene match: 4. The CDR3 region has the DNA TGTGCCAGCAGCGTAGAAGGGACAGCTTCCTACGAGCAGTACTTC. Its protein is CASSVEGTASYEQYF.

The V gene is TRBV5-6, the J gene TRBJ2-4; a possible D gene is TRBD2 (6 bases). Trimming stripped 2 bases from V and 6 bases from J, with 9 bases between. The CDR3 totals 13 residues. Germline-derived CDR1 and CDR2 are SGHDT and YYEEEE. This CDR3 reads CASSFPSVNIQYF. The CDR3 DNA reads TGTGCCAGCAGCTTTCCTAGCGTAAACATTCAGTACTTC.

The V and J genes are TRBV4-2 and TRBJ2-2; D not resolved. Germline CDR1 LGHNA, CDR2 YNFKEQ. The V gene lost 2 bases and the J gene lost 1 base, with 8 bases spanning the gap. The CDR3 spans 15 residues. The CDR3 DNA sequence: TGTGCCAGCAGCCAACAAAACAGGAACACCGGGGAGCTGTTTTTT. It translates to CASSQQNRNTGELFF.

This clone was seen once. CDR3 protein: CASSQYGRAGNIQYF. For the CDR3, the DNA is TGTGCCAGCTCACAATACGGGAGGGCCGGGAACATTCAGTACTTC. This rearrangement joins TRBV18 to TRBJ2-4; 8 bases are a match to TRBD2. With V trimmed by 4 bases and J by 7 bases, 9 bases remained unmatched. Germline V gives CDR1 KGHSH, CDR2 LQKENI. The CDR3 consists of 15 residues.

This clone has more than one count but fewer than ten. V and J are TRBV18 and TRBJ1-1, with a weak D call TRBD1 (5 bases). CDR3 length: 14 residues. Germline lookup yields CDR1 KGHSH and CDR2 LQKENI. The ends were cut back, 4 bases at V and 3 bases at J, with 12 bases in the middle. CDR3 sequence (DNA): TGTGCCAGCTCACTCAATGGGGGGTACACTGAAGCTTTCTTT. Its translation: CASSLNGGYTEAFF.

V gene TRBV6-4 combines with J gene TRBJ2-3, with 8 bases aligning to TRBD2. Germline-derived CDR1 and CDR2 are MRHNA and SNTAGT. CDR3 length equals 19 residues. V shed 1 base, J shed 2 bases, and the junction held 14 bases outside the gene matches. CDR3: CASSDWSWGSGGLTDTQYF. CDR3 DNA: TGTGCCAGCAGTGACTGGTCGTGGGGGAGCGGGGGTCTCACAGATACGCAGTATTTT.

The V gene is TRBV10-3, the J gene TRBJ2-1, with TRBD2 matching 8 bases. V dropped 7 bases and J dropped 7; count of bases not matched to a gene: 6. The CDR3 has 13 residues. Germline V gene sequence: CDR1 ENHRY, CDR2 SYGVKD. The CDR3 sequence: CAITPGLDNEQFF. CDR3 DNA sequence: TGTGCCATCACCCCGGGACTAGATAATGAGCAGTTCTTC.

The chain uses TRBV5-1 and TRBJ2-7; D is possibly TRBD2 (5 bases). The CDR3 loop spans 12 amino acids. Germline CDR1 reads SGHRS; CDR2 reads YFSETQ. Between the trimmed V and J ends, which lost 0 bases and 8 bases, there was a span of 9 bases. CDR3 nucleotide sequence: TGCGCCAGCAGCTTGGGGGAGACCAAGCAGTACTTC. Protein product: CASSLGETKQYF.

This chain links TRBV12-5 with TRBJ2-1; 8 bases align to TRBD1. The trim removed 5 bases at V and 1 base at J, leaving 7 bases unmatched. Germline V gene data show CDR1 as LGHNT and CDR2 as FRNRAP. This CDR3 contains 16 residues. Here the CDR3 reads CASGTGGTVSYNEQFF. The CDR3, as DNA: TGTGCTAGTGGTACAGGGGGGACAGTTTCCTACAATGAGCAGTTCTTC.

The CDR3 region is CASSPGGGADTQYF. The CDR3 DNA is TGTGCCAGCAGTCCCGGGGGAGGGGCAGATACGCAGTATTTT. V gene TRBV6-6 combines with J gene TRBJ2-3, with 7 positions matching TRBD2. The V and J ends lost 5 bases and 4 bases, in that order; junction bases with no gene match: 6. The CDR3 is made up of 14 amino acids. Germline CDR1 MNHNY, CDR2 SVGAGI (reference sequence).

This sequence joins TRBV18 and TRBJ1-6; the D is unclear. The V end lost 4 bases, the J end lost 5 bases, and 6 bases lay between the germline ends. Germline CDR1 and CDR2: KGHSH and LQKENI. This CDR3 region has 13 residues. This chain's CDR3 is CASSQTDNSPLHF. CDR3 nucleotides: TGTGCCAGCTCACAGACTGATAATTCACCCCTCCACTTT.

This clone appeared once. The V and J genes are TRBV9 and TRBJ2-5; D gene unclear. Germline V lookup: CDR1 SGDLS, CDR2 YYNGEE. Trimming left V 0 bases short and J 1 base short, with 10 bases between. The CDR3 spans 15 residues. The CDR3 DNA reads as TGTGCCAGCAGCGTAGGAGGCCAGCTCCAAGAGACCCAGTACTTC. Its protein product is CASSVGGQLQETQYF.

This chain joins TRBV5-4 and TRBJ1-1, with 7 bases matching TRBD1. Germline V gene data show CDR1 as SGHNT and CDR2 as YYREEE (reference sequence). J was trimmed by 2 bases and V by 4 bases; bases with no gene match: 5. This CDR3 region has 14 residues. CDR3 sequence reads: CASSPRTGNTEAFF. CDR3 coding DNA: TGTGCCAGCAGCCCCCGGACAGGAAACACTGAAGCTTTCTTT.

The CDR3 reads CASSLAGRSSNQPQHF. In nucleotides, the CDR3 is TGTGCCAGCAGCTTGGCAGGGCGGTCGAGCAATCAGCCCCAGCATTTT. The chain employs TRBV7-2 and TRBJ1-5, with a tentative D call TRBD1 (5 bases). Germline V gene data show CDR1 as SGHTA and CDR2 as FQGNSA. With 3 bases removed from V and 1 base from J, the gap between germline ends came to 13 bases. CDR3 length: 16 amino acids.

The chain links TRBV13 to TRBJ2-3; 10 positions agree with TRBD2. The trim removed 1 base at V and 1 base at J, leaving 8 bases unmatched. This CDR3 spans 18 amino acids. The germline V gene has CDR1 PRHDT and CDR2 FYEKMQ (reference sequence). The CDR3 sequence is CASSLATSGKGGTDTQYF. The CDR3 DNA sequence: TGTGCCAGCAGCTTAGCCACTAGCGGGAAAGGGGGCACAGATACGCAGTATTTT.

The rearrangement links TRBV18 to TRBJ2-2, with D maybe TRBD1 (5 bases). Germline CDR1 and CDR2: KGHSH and LQKENI. The CDR3 runs 15 residues. V lost 3 bases and J lost 1, with 9 bases in between. CDR3 amino acids: CASSPYQGNTGELFF. The DNA for the CDR3 is TGTGCCAGCTCACCTTATCAGGGGAACACCGGGGAGCTGTTTTTT.

This clone appeared once. The chain recombines TRBV5-6 with TRBJ1-6, with a weak D call TRBD1 (5 bases). The germline CDR1 and CDR2 sequences are SGHDT and YYEEEE. V was cut by 4 bases and J by 10 bases, with 15 bases left in between. The CDR3 has 14 residues. In DNA form, the CDR3 reads TGTGCCAGCAGCCGACCACATGGGGGGTCACCCCTCCACTTT. This translates into CASSRPHGGSPLHF.

The chain joins TRBV7-9 to TRBJ2-7, with 8 positions matching TRBD2. Germline V gene sequence: CDR1 SEHNR, CDR2 FQNEAQ (reference sequence). This CDR3 region has 18 residues. Losses at the gene ends were 5 bases for V and 4 bases for J; bases not matched to a gene: 19. In DNA form, the CDR3 reads TGTGCCAGCAGCCCCCCCCTCGCTAGCGGGTCAGGGAAGTACGAGCAGTACTTC. Its translation: CASSPPLASGSGKYEQYF. The whole variable domain, filled in from reference TRBV7-9 and TRBJ2-7, reads DTGVSQNPRHKITKRGQNVTFRCDPISEHNRLYWYRQTLGQGPEFLTYFQNEAQLEKSRLLSDRFSAERPKGSFSTLEIQRTEQGDSAMYLCASSPPLASGSGKYEQYFGPGTRLTVT.

This sequence joins TRBV2 and TRBJ2-7, with 7 bases matching TRBD1. Germline CDR1 and CDR2: SNHLY and FYNNEI. The CDR3 totals 15 residues. V trimming: 4 bases; J trimming: 1 base; junction bases outside the gene matches: 7. The CDR3 nucleotides are TGTGCCAGCAGTGTGGTAGCAGGGGGATCCTACGAGCAGTACTTC. Protein sequence: CASSVVAGGSYEQYF.

The chain combines TRBV7-6 with TRBJ2-5, with 7 bases lining up with TRBD2. The CDR3 has 17 amino acids. The germline V gene has CDR1 SGHVS and CDR2 FNYEAQ. The V segment lost 2 bases and the J segment 2 bases; nucleotides outside the gene matches: 11. The CDR3 is CASSLRGLAAPQETQYF. The CDR3 nucleotides read TGTGCCAGCAGCTTACGAGGGCTAGCGGCCCCTCAAGAGACCCAGTACTTC.

The gene calls are TRBV9 and TRBJ1-1; D possibly corresponds to TRBD1 (6 bases). V was pared by 3 bases and J by 1 base, with 10 bases between. Germline loops: CDR1 SGDLS, CDR2 YYNGEE. The CDR3 spans 14 residues. CDR3 loop: CASSAQQGNTEAFF. CDR3 nucleotides: TGTGCCAGCAGCGCCCAACAGGGGAACACTGAAGCTTTCTTT.

This chain connects TRBV4-2 to TRBJ2-1, with 9 bases that match TRBD2. With V trimmed by 0 bases and J by 8 bases, 11 bases remained unmatched. This CDR3 has 17 residues. CDR1 is LGHNA and CDR2 is YNFKEQ in the germline V gene. CDR3 bases: TGTGCCAGCAGCCAAGAGTCATTAGCGGGGGCCGTGGATGAGCAGTTCTTC. Protein: CASSQESLAGAVDEQFF.

The V and J genes are TRBV14 and TRBJ2-7, with 8 nucleotides matching TRBD1. The CDR3 extends over 14 amino acids. V was pared by 1 base and J by 7 bases, with 6 bases of the junction left unmatched. Germline-derived CDR1 and CDR2 are SGHDN and FVKESK. This CDR3 is CASSQVGGDREQYF. CDR3 DNA sequence: TGTGCCAGCAGCCAAGTCGGCGGGGACAGGGAGCAGTACTTC.

The chain employs TRBV29-1 and TRBJ1-3; TRBD1 matches 7 bases. The CDR3 has 13 amino acids. V was pared by 0 bases and J by 7 bases, with 3 bases of the junction left unmatched. Germline V gene data show CDR1 as SQVTM and CDR2 as ANQGSEA. The DNA for the CDR3 is TGCAGCGTTGAAGAAGACAGGGAGAACACCATATATTTT. This encodes CSVEEDRENTIYF.

The CDR3, as DNA: TGTGCCAGCAGCTTGGGGGGTCTAGCTAGCGGGGAGCTGTTTTTT. Residues: CASSLGGLASGELFF. This sequence joins TRBV5-5 and TRBJ2-2; possible D gene TRBD2, 5 bases. CDR1 and CDR2 (germline): SGHKS, YYEKEE (reference sequence). V dropped 0 bases and J dropped 7 bases, with 13 bases sitting between them. This CDR3 is built from 15 residues.

The rearrangement uses TRBV7-6 and TRBJ1-1; 9 bases are shared with TRBD1. CDR3 length: 13 amino acids. Germline V CDR1 and CDR2: SGHVS, FNYEAQ. V gave up 4 bases and J gave up 8 bases; unmatched junction bases: 5. CDR3 sequence reads: CASSSDRGAEAFF. The CDR3 coding sequence is TGTGCCAGCAGCTCCGACAGGGGGGCAGAAGCTTTCTTT.

This sequence joins TRBV27 and TRBJ2-7; tentative D call: TRBD1 (6 bases). Germline values: CDR1 MNHEY, CDR2 SMNVEV (reference sequence). The germline V and J ends were trimmed by 5 bases and 5 bases, with 10 bases remaining between them. The CDR3 is 12 residues long. CDR3 sequence: CASSPTGHEQYF. The CDR3 region has the DNA TGTGCCAGCAGTCCGACAGGCCACGAGCAGTACTTC.

This sequence joins TRBV18 and TRBJ2-4; D gene ambiguous. Germline loops: CDR1 KGHSH, CDR2 LQKENI. V lost 3 bases, J lost 0 bases, and 9 bases lay in between. This CDR3 contains 15 residues. This CDR3 is CASSPAILAKNIQYF. The CDR3 DNA is TGTGCCAGCTCACCCGCGATTCTAGCCAAAAACATTCAGTACTTC. The complete variable domain, with remaining parts taken from reference TRBV18 and TRBJ2-4, reads NAGVMQNPRHLVRRRGQEARLRCSPMKGHSHVYWYRQLPEEGLKFMVYLQKENIIDESGMPKERFSAEFPKEGPSILRIQQVVRGDSAAYFCASSPAILAKNIQYFGAGTRLSVL.

The chain couples TRBV7-9 to TRBJ2-7; maybe TRBD2 (5 bases). V lost 2 bases and J lost 9, with 11 bases in between. Germline CDR1 reads SEHNR; CDR2 reads FQNEAQ (reference sequence). The CDR3 contains 12 residues. The CDR3 loop is CASSLSSGGQYF. In DNA, the CDR3 is TGTGCCAGCAGCTTAAGTTCCGGAGGGCAGTACTTC. The whole variable domain, remainder taken from reference TRBV7-9 and TRBJ2-7, is DTGVSQNPRHKITKRGQNVTFRCDPISEHNRLYWYRQTLGQGPEFLTYFQNEAQLEKSRLLSDRFSAERPKGSFSTLEIQRTEQGDSAMYLCASSLSSGGQYFGPGTRLTVT.

The V and J genes are TRBV7-2 and TRBJ1-4, with D possibly matching TRBD1 (5 bases). Per germline, CDR1 SGHTA and CDR2 FQGNSA. The CDR3 contains 13 residues. The V gene lost 3 bases and the J gene lost 6 bases, with 8 bases spanning the gap. CDR3 DNA sequence: TGTGCCAGCAGCTTTATCAGGGATGAAAAACTGTTTTTT. This encodes CASSFIRDEKLFF.

The chain recombines TRBV9 with TRBJ2-3; 14 nucleotides agree with TRBD2. Germline values: CDR1 SGDLS, CDR2 YYNGEE. Trimming removed 3 bases from V and 6 bases from J; junction bases left unmatched: 6. This CDR3 has 16 amino acids. In DNA, the CDR3 is TGTGCCAGCAGCGCGGGACTAGCGGGGGCTGGGGATACGCAGTATTTT. Its protein is CASSAGLAGAGDTQYF.

This chain joins TRBV6-6 and TRBJ2-4; the D gene is possibly TRBD1 (5 bases). The germline V and J ends were trimmed by 7 bases and 8 bases, with 9 bases remaining between them. The germline V gene has CDR1 MNHNY and CDR2 SVGAGI (reference sequence). This CDR3 spans 11 amino acids. The CDR3 DNA reads as TGTGCCAGCACTACAGGCTACATTCAGTACTTC. This codes for CASTTGYIQYF.